The source of this T cell receptor beta chain is a study of control samples from healthy donors and cancer patients. The germline V gene encodes CDR1 MNHEY and CDR2 SVGAGI. J lost 2 bases, V lost 7 bases, and 4 bases had no gene match. The CDR3 runs to 13 residues. Clones were read by immunoSEQ multiplex PCR, and TCRdb kept only the in-frame ones, dropping some. The sample lists some 190,000 clones; approximately 90% were seen once. Sequenced input: blood. This TCR came from a young man in good health. The chain uses TRBV6-5 and TRBJ2-7; 8 nucleotides agree with TRBD1. In nucleotides, the CDR3 is TGTGCCAGCAATCGGGACAGGCCCTACGAGCAGTACTTC. Amino acids: CASNRDRPYEQYF.